A single T cell receptor beta chain is shown here with its context. Using a J-beta primer mix together with a sample-barcoded 5' primer, a second PCR was run for roughly 6 to 12 cycles. One entry per CDR3 protein results from TCRdb running MiXCR on the 5' RACE reads. The sample includes about 970,000 distinct CDR3 sequences, roughly 51% of them seen just once. V dropped 1 base and J dropped 6; count of bases not matched to a gene: 11. The germline V gene has CDR1 MDHEN and CDR2 SYDVKM. The CDR3 runs 16 residues. This record belongs to a study of blood T cells in healthy people across ages. The V and J genes are TRBV28 and TRBJ1-2, with 7 bases that match TRBD1. The sequencing input was blood. The source is a woman aged 55-75 years in good health. The CDR3 sequence is CASSLFGQGVRDGYTF. The CDR3 DNA sequence: TGTGCCAGCAGTTTATTTGGGCAGGGGGTCCGAGATGGCTACACCTTC.